One sample yielded the 26 T cell receptor beta chains listed below, sequenced in a study of esophageal squamous cell carcinoma under preoperative chemotherapy. Noted time point: before preoperative PTX-NDP chemotherapy. TCRdb reanalysed the PCR reads using MiXCR and keeps one entry per CDR3 protein. In the table there are about 16,000 distinct CDR3 sequences, roughly half of which are singletons. The sample was acquired from a patient given preoperative chemotherapy. Receptors were obtained from a human donor with esophageal squamous cell carcinoma. The donor label of this sample is uncertain.

The rearrangement uses TRBV7-9 and TRBJ2-1; D may be TRBD1 (6 bases). The end of the DNA is better explained by TRBJ2-7, so the J call may be wrong. Germline V CDR1 and CDR2: SEHNR, FQNEAQ (reference sequence). This CDR3 spans 14 amino acids. The DNA for the CDR3 is TGTGCCAGCAGCACCTCGACAGGCGGGTACGAGCAGTACTTC. Protein product: CASSTSTGGYEQYF.

This clonotype occurred a few times. The chain has TRBV12-3 or TRBV12-4 and TRBJ2-7, with D perhaps TRBD1 or TRBD2 (5 bases each). The CDR3 spans 14 residues. Between the trimmed V and J ends, which lost 6 bases and 1 base, there was a span of 13 bases. CDR3 residues: CASRYRDGSYEQYF. Written as DNA, the CDR3 is TGTGCCAGCAGGTATCGGGACGGATCCTACGAGCAGTACTTC.

This clonotype occurred many times. The genes are TRBV7-9 and TRBJ2-3; 10 bases align to TRBD2. V lost 5 bases and J lost 2; bases outside the gene matches: 7. The CDR3 is made up of 16 amino acids. CDR1 and CDR2 from the germline V gene are SEHNR and FQNEAQ (reference sequence). The DNA of the CDR3 is TGTGCCAGCAGCCCCCCCGGGACTAGCGCCACAGATACGCAGTATTTT. Translating it yields CASSPPGTSATDTQYF.

This clonotype was counted at least ten times. The chain employs TRBV7-3 and TRBJ2-1; the D gene is possibly TRBD1 (5 bases). Deletions cut 2 bases from V and 2 bases from J, with 10 bases between. Germline-derived CDR1 and CDR2 are SGHTA and FQGTGA. This CDR3 is built from 15 residues. CDR3 amino acids: CASSLSLGPYNEQFF. The CDR3 DNA sequence: TGTGCCAGCAGCTTATCTCTGGGGCCCTACAATGAGCAGTTCTTC.

This clonotype was seen only a few times. This chain joins TRBV7-2 and TRBJ2-3; D might be TRBD1 or TRBD2, each matching 7 bases. The J call could be wrong; TRBJ2-7 is a better fit for the DNA end. This CDR3 has 16 amino acids. The germline V gene has CDR1 SGHTA and CDR2 FQGNSA. In DNA form, the CDR3 reads TGTGCCAGCAGCGCCCGGCAGGGGGGGGCCACAGATACGCAGTACTTC. This translates into CASSARQGGATDTQYF.

This clonotype was observed once. This chain uses TRBV27 with TRBJ2-3; no clear D. The V end lost 1 base, the J end lost 2 bases, and 4 bases lay between the germline ends. From germline, CDR1 is MNHEY and CDR2 SMNVEV (reference sequence). The CDR3 has 13 residues. CDR3 sequence (DNA): TGTGCCAGCAGTTTATTCCACACAGATACGCAGTATTTT. Amino acids: CASSLFHTDTQYF.

In this sample, this clonotype turned up a few times. V usage is TRBV7-8 and J usage is TRBJ2-3, with TRBD2 matching 10 bases. The CDR3 is 14 amino acids. Trimming cost V 5 bases and J 5 bases; bases outside gene matches: 4. Germline V CDR1 and CDR2: SGHVS, FQNEAQ. CDR3 nucleotide sequence: TGTGCCAGCAGCCGCCGGACTAGCGGAGATACGCAGTATTTT. Amino acid sequence: CASSRRTSGDTQYF. The variable domain in full, completed from reference TRBV7-8 and TRBJ2-3, reads GAGVSQSPRYKVAKRGQDVALRCDPISGHVSLFWYQQALGQGPEFLTYFQNEAQLDKSGLPSDRFFAERPEGSVSTLKIQRTQQEDSAVYLCASSRRTSGDTQYFGPGTRLTVL.

Worth noting for this clonotype: Sequence at one end of the junction differs from germline and may be a read error. V and J are TRBV7-2 and TRBJ2-3; D might be TRBD2 (7 bases). This CDR3 contains 16 residues. CDR1 SGHTA and CDR2 FQGNSA come from the germline V gene. DNA for the CDR3: TGTGCGAGCAGCTTAGGGGGGGTGCTAGCCGAAGATACGCAGTACTTT. Its translation is CASSLGGVLAEDTQYF.

The chain employs TRBV11-1 and TRBJ2-1; a weak D match, TRBD1 (6 bases). The CDR3 contains 15 residues. Deletions cut 4 bases from V and 0 bases from J, with 10 bases between. Germline V gene data show CDR1 as SGHAT and CDR2 as FQDESV (reference sequence). Written as DNA, the CDR3 is TGTGCCAGCAGCTCCGGACAGAGCTCCTACAATGAGCAGTTCTTC. It codes for CASSSGQSSYNEQFF.

About this clonotype itself: A read error may account for a junction end that differs from germline. The J gene is TRBJ2-4, the V gene TRBV7-8; D gene uncertain. The germline V gene encodes CDR1 SGHVS and CDR2 FQNEAQ. The CDR3 is 16 residues long. CDR3 sequence reads: CASRFSPRWAQDTQYF. In nucleotides, the CDR3 is TGTGCCAGCCGCTTCTCTCCCCGGTGGGCCCAAGATACGCAGTACTTC.

The table lists this clonotype with a few counts. V is TRBV12-3 or TRBV12-4 and J is TRBJ2-7; 7 nucleotides match TRBD2. The CDR3 is made up of 14 amino acids. V lost 3 bases to trimming and J lost 3 bases; unmatched junction nucleotides: 5. DNA of the CDR3: TGTGCCAGCAGTTTCGGGCGGGAGATCTACGAGCAGTACTTC. Protein sequence: CASSFGREIYEQYF.

The chain joins TRBV12-3 or TRBV12-4 to TRBJ2-7; the match to TRBD2 covers 10 bases. With the DNA end fitting TRBJ2-5 better, the J assignment may be wrong. This CDR3 region has 19 residues. CDR3 region: CASSLGLAGDRLGIETQYF. In DNA form, the CDR3 reads TGTGCCAGCAGTTTAGGGCTAGCGGGAGATCGGCTTGGCATTGAGACCCAGTACTTC.

This clonotype was seen only once. The CDR3 DNA is TGTGCCACCAGTGATTTAACAGGGTCAAGCACAGATACGCAGTATTTT. Translation: CATSDLTGSSTDTQYF. The V call is TRBV24-1, the J call TRBJ2-3, with a possible D match to TRBD1 (6 bases). The V end lost 1 base, the J end lost 0 bases, and 10 bases lay between the germline ends. The CDR3 runs to 16 residues. Germline CDR1 is KGHDR and CDR2 is SFDVKD.

The chain links TRBV7-2 to TRBJ2-2; D remains ambiguous. Per the germline V gene, CDR1 is SGHTA and CDR2 is FQGNSA. This CDR3 contains 12 residues. With 1 base removed from V and 3 bases from J, the gap between germline ends came to 0 bases. The DNA of the CDR3 is TGTGCCAGCAGCTTAGACACCGGGGAGCTGTTTTTT. This gives the protein CASSLDTGELFF.

This clonotype was picked up a small number of times. V is TRBV6-1 and J is TRBJ2-6; 7 nucleotides line up with TRBD2. CDR1 and CDR2 (germline): MNHNS, SASEGT. Trimming removed 8 bases from V and 2 bases from J; junction bases left unmatched: 3. This CDR3 comprises 14 residues. The CDR3 loop reads CASDAGAGANVLTF. The CDR3 nucleotides are TGTGCCAGCGACGCGGGAGCTGGGGCCAACGTCCTGACTTTC.

This clonotype was detected only a few times. V and J are TRBV6-2 or TRBV6-3 and TRBJ1-1, with 8 bases fitting TRBD1. CDR3 size: 15 residues. Germline CDR1 MNHEY, CDR2 SVGEGT. With V trimmed by 5 bases and J by 1 base, 6 bases remained unmatched. CDR3 DNA: TGTGCCAGCAGTCCCACCGGGACAGGGAACACTGAAGCTTTCTTT. This translates into CASSPTGTGNTEAFF.

The chain carries TRBV6-5 and TRBJ2-4; D could derive from TRBD1 or TRBD2 (5 bases each). The DNA end lines up better with TRBJ2-7; the J call may be wrong. Germline values: CDR1 MNHEY, CDR2 SVGAGI. CDR3 length equals 18 residues. The CDR3 reads CASRSLPGPSWGAYEQYF. CDR3 nucleotides: TGTGCCAGCCGTTCCCTCCCGGGACCTAGCTGGGGAGCCTACGAGCAGTACTTC.

The chain has TRBV7-6 and TRBJ2-7; D remains ambiguous. In germline, CDR1 is SGHVS, CDR2 FNYEAQ. There are 13 residues in the CDR3. The V end lost 5 bases, the J end lost 3 bases, and 11 bases lay between the germline ends. CDR3 nucleotide sequence: TGTGCCAGCAGCGCCGGACGGATCTACGAGCAGTACTTC. Encoded protein: CASSAGRIYEQYF.

This clonotype was recorded a few times. This sequence joins TRBV7-6 and TRBJ2-2; D not resolved. Trimming pared 0 bases from V and 2 bases from J, leaving 7 bases between. This CDR3 is 15 amino acids long. Germline CDR1 SGHVS, CDR2 FNYEAQ. CDR3 residues: CASSLAGVNTGELFF. In nucleotides, the CDR3 is TGTGCCAGCAGCTTAGCGGGCGTTAACACCGGGGAGCTGTTTTTT.

V and J are TRBV6-2 or TRBV6-3 and TRBJ2-4; D unresolved. The germline V gene has CDR1 MNHEY and CDR2 SVGEGT. Trimming left V 5 bases short and J 10 bases short, with 9 bases between. This CDR3 is 11 amino acids long. The CDR3 DNA reads as TGTGCCAGCAGTGGGCCAGAGATTCAGTACTTC. This encodes CASSGPEIQYF.

This clonotype showed up just once. The chain employs TRBV12-3 or TRBV12-4 and TRBJ2-1; 10 bases are a match to TRBD1. This CDR3 contains 15 residues. J was trimmed by 8 bases and V by 4 bases; bases with no gene match: 8. CDR3 sequence: CASSSGTGEIDEQFF. Here the CDR3 DNA reads TGTGCCAGCAGTTCTGGGACAGGGGAGATTGATGAGCAGTTCTTC.

The CDR3 coding sequence is TGTGCCAGCAGCTTTCACCCAAGGGATGAGCAGTACTTC. Translation gives CASSFHPRDEQYF. The chain recombines TRBV7-2 with TRBJ2-4; no firm D call. V gave up 3 bases and J gave up 13 bases, with 16 bases separating them. The germline V gene has CDR1 SGHTA and CDR2 FQGNSA. The CDR3 runs 13 residues. The full variable domain, in which reference TRBV7-2 and TRBJ2-4 provide the parts outside the CDR3, is GAGVSQSPSNKVTEKGKDVELRCDPISGHTALYWYRQSLGQGLEFLIYFQGNSAPDKSGLPSDRFSAERTGGSVSTLTIQRTQQEDSAVYLCASSFHPRDEQYFGAGTRLSVL.

V gene TRBV6-5 combines with J gene TRBJ2-5; TRBD1 matches at 8 bases. Germline V gene lookup returns CDR1 MNHEY and CDR2 SVGAGI. The V segment lost 0 bases and the J segment 5 bases; nucleotides outside the gene matches: 8. CDR3 length: 16 residues. CDR3 loop: CASSYSLDREWETQYF. CDR3 DNA: TGTGCCAGCAGTTACTCGCTGGACAGGGAATGGGAGACCCAGTACTTC.

For the CDR3, the DNA is TGTGCGAGTATTTTGGGGCCCCACGGGGGGGTTGGCCAAGACACCCAGTACTTC. Protein product: CASILGPHGGVGQDTQYF. This chain uses TRBV12-3 or TRBV12-4 with TRBJ2-4, with TRBD2 matching over 8 bases. The CDR3 has 18 amino acids.

A remark on this clonotype: A read error may produce the germline difference seen at one junction end. The chain carries TRBV7-8 and TRBJ2-3; 14 bases are shared with TRBD2. There are 22 residues in the CDR3. Per germline, CDR1 SGHVS and CDR2 FQNEAQ. The CDR3 DNA follows: TGTGCCAGCACAGGGGGACTAGCGGGAGCCGGGGTTCGGACTTCTGGCACAGATACCCAGTATTTT. This codes for CASTGGLAGAGVRTSGTDTQYF.

This clonotype appeared a few times. The CDR3, as DNA: TGTGCCAGCAGCTTTTCCCCCGACCCTGAAGCTTTCTTT. Amino acid sequence: CASSFSPDPEAFF. V gene TRBV7-9 combines with J gene TRBJ1-1; D unresolved. Trimming stripped 3 bases from V and 6 bases from J, with 11 bases between. Germline CDR1 reads SEHNR; CDR2 reads FQNEAQ (reference sequence). CDR3 length: 13 amino acids.